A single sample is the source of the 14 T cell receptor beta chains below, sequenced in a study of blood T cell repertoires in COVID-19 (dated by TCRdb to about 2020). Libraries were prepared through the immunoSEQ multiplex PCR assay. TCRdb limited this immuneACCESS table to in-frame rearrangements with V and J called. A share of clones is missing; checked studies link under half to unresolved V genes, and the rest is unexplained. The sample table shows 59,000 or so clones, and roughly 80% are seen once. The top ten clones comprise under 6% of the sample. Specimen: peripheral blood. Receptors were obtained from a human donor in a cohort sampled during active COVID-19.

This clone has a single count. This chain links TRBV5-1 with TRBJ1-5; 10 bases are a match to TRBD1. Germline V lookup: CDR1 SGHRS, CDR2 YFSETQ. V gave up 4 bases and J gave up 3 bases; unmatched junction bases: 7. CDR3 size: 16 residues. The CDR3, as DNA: TGCGCCAGCAGCCCCGGGACAGGGGACTACAATCAGCCCCAGCATTTT. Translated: CASSPGTGDYNQPQHF. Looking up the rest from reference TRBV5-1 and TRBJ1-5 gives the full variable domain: KAGVTQTPRYLIKTRGQQVTLSCSPISGHRSVSWYQQTPGQGLQFLFEYFSETQRNKGNFPGRFSGRQFSNSRSEMNVSTLELGDSALYLCASSPGTGDYNQPQHFGDGTRLSIL.

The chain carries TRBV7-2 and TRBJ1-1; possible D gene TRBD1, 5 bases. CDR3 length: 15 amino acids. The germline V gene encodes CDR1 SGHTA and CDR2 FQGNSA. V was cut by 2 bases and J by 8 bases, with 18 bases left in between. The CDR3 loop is CASSLPRPGRGEAFF. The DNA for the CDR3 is TGTGCCAGCAGCTTACCCCGCCCAGGGAGGGGCGAAGCTTTCTTT.

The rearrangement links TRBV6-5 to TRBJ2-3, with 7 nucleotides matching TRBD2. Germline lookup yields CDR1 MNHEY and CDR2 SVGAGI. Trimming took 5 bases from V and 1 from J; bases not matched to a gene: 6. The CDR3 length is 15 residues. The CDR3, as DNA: TGTGCCAGCAGTCCCCTAGCGGAGGGCACAGATACGCAGTATTTT. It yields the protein CASSPLAEGTDTQYF.

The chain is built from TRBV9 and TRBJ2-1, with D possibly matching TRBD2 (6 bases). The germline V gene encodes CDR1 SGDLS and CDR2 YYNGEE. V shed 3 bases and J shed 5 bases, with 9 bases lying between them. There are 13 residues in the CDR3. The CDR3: CASSGGLNNEQFF. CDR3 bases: TGTGCCAGCAGCGGGGGACTTAACAATGAGCAGTTCTTC. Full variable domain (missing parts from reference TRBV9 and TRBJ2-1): DSGVTQTPKHLITATGQRVTLRCSPRSGDLSVYWYQQSLDQGLQFLIQYYNGEERAKGNILERFSAQQFPDLHSELNLSSLELGDSALYFCASSGGLNNEQFFGPGTRLTVL.

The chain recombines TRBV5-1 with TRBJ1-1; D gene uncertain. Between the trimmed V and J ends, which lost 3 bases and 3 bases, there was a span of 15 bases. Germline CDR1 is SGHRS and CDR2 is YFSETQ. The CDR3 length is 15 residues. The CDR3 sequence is CASSSAPRGDTEAFF. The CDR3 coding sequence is TGCGCCAGCAGCTCAGCCCCTCGGGGTGACACTGAAGCTTTCTTT.

The CDR3 protein is CATSRPQGSYEQYF. The CDR3 coding sequence is TGTGCCACTAGCCGACCACAGGGCTCCTACGAGCAGTACTTC. This sequence joins TRBV28 and TRBJ2-7; weak D call: TRBD1 (6 bases). V was trimmed by 10 bases and J by 0 bases, leaving 16 bases between them. CDR1 and CDR2 (germline): MDHEN, SYDVKM. The length of the CDR3 is 14 residues.

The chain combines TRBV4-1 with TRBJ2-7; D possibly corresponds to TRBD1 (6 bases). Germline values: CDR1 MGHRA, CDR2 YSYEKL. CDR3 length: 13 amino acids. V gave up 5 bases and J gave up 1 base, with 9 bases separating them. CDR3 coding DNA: TGCGCCAGCAGCTTACAGGGTTCCTACGAGCAGTACTTC. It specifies CASSLQGSYEQYF.

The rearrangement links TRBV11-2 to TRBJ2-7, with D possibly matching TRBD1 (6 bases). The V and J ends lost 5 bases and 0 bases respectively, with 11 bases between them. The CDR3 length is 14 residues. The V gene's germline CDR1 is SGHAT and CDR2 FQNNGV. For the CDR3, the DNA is TGTGCCAGCAGCCGGGGACACAGCTCCTACGAGCAGTACTTC. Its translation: CASSRGHSSYEQYF.

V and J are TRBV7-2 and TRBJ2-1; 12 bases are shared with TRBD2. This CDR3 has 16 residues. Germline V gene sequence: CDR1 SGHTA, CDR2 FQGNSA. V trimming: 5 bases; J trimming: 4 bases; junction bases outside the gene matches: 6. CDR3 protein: CASSPTLAGGYNEQFF. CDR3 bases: TGTGCCAGCAGCCCGACACTAGCGGGGGGATACAATGAGCAGTTCTTC.

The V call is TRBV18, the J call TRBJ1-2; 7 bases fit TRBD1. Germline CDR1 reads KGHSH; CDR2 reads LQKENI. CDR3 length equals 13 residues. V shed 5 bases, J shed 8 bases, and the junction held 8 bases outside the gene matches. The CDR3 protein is CASSTTGVLGYTF. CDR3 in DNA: TGTGCCAGCTCAACTACAGGGGTATTAGGCTACACCTTC.

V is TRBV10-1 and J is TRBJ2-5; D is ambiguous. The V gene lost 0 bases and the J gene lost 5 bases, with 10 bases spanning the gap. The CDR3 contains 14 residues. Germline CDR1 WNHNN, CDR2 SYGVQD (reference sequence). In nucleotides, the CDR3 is TGCGCCAGCAGTGAGTCGTCGGGTGAGGAGACCCAGTACTTC. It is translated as CASSESSGEETQYF.

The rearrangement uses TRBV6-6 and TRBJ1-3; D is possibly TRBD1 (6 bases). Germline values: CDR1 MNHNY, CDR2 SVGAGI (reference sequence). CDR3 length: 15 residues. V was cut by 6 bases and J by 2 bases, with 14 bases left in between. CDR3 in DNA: TGTGCCAGCAGACCTTCCACAGGGACTGGAAACACCATATATTTT. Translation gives CASRPSTGTGNTIYF.

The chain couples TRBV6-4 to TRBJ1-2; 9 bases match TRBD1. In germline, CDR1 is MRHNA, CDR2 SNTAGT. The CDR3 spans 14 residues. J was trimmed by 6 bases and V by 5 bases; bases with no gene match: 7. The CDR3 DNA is TGTGCCAGCAGTTCTACAGGGGGCTCGCATGGCTACACCTTC. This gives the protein CASSSTGGSHGYTF.

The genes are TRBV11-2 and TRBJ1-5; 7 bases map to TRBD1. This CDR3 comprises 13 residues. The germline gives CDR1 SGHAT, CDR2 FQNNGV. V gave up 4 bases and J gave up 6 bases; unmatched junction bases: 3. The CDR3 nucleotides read TGTGCCAGCAGCTCTAGGGGGCCTCAGCCCCAGCATTTT. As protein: CASSSRGPQPQHF.